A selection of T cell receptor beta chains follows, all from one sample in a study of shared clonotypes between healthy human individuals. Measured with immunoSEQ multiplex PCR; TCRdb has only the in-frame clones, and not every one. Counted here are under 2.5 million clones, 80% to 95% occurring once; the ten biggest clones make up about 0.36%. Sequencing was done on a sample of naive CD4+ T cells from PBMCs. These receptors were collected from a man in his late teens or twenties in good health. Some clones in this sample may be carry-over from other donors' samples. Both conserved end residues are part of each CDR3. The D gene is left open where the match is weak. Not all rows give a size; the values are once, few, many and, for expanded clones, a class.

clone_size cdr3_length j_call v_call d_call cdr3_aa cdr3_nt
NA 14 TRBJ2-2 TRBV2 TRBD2 CASRGRENTGELFF TGTGCCAGCAGAGGGAGGGAGAACACCGGGGAGCTGTTTTTT
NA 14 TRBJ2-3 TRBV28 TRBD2 CAITTSGNTDTQYF TGTGCCATCACGACTAGCGGGAACACAGATACGCAGTATTTT
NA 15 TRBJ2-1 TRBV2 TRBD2 CASRGGLAGSGEQFF TGTGCCAGCAGGGGGGGACTAGCGGGCTCCGGAGAGCAGTTCTTC
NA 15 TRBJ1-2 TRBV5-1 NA CASSLKAGHNYGYTF TGCGCCAGCAGCTTGAAGGCAGGCCATAACTATGGCTACACCTTC
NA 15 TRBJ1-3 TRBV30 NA CAWRELTGNGNTIYF TGTGCCTGGAGGGAACTAACAGGGAATGGAAACACCATATATTTT
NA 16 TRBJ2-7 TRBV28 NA CASSLIFGPKPYEQYF TGTGCCAGCAGTTTAATTTTCGGACCGAAACCCTACGAGCAGTACTTC
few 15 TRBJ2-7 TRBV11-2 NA CASSFNSGTNDEQYF TGTGCCAGCAGCTTCAACTCCGGGACGAACGACGAGCAGTACTTC
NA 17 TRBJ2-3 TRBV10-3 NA CAISESVRGPYGDTQYF TGTGCCATCAGTGAGTCAGTCAGGGGCCCCTACGGAGATACGCAGTATTTT
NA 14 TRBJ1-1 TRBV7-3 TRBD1 CASSLSGQANQAFF TGTGCCAGCAGCTTAAGTGGACAGGCCAACCAAGCTTTCTTT
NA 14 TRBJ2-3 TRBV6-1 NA CASTHGGVGDTQYF TGTGCCAGCACCCATGGAGGGGTGGGAGATACGCAGTATTTT
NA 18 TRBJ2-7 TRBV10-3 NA CAISESSLRLLNADEQYF TGTGCCATCAGTGAGTCGTCGCTAAGACTCCTCAACGCCGACGAGCAGTACTTC
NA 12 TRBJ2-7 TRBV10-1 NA CASSETSYEQYF TGCGCCAGCAGTGAGACCTCCTACGAGCAGTACTTC
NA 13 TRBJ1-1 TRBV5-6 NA CASSLESNTEAFF TGTGCCAGCAGCTTGGAGTCGAACACTGAAGCTTTCTTT
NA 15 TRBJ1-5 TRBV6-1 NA CASSEAGAFSQPQHF TGTGCCAGCAGTGAAGCGGGGGCATTTAGTCAGCCCCAGCATTTT
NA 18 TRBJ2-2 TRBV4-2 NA CASSQEPGASKNTGELFF TGTGCCAGCAGCCAAGAACCAGGGGCTTCCAAGAACACCGGGGAGCTGTTTTTT
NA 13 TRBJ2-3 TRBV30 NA CAWSRGSADTQYF TGTGCCTGGAGTAGGGGGAGCGCAGATACGCAGTATTTT
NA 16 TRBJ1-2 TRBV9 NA CASSVGRQLTNYGYTF TGTGCCAGCAGCGTAGGGCGACAGCTAACTAACTATGGCTACACCTTC
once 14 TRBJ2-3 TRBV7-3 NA CASSQPGGTDTQYF TGTGCCAGCAGCCAACCCGGGGGCACAGATACGCAGTATTTT
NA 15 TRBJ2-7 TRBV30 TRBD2 CACRIEASGRGEQYF TGTGCCTGCCGAATCGAGGCTAGCGGGAGGGGCGAGCAGTACTTC
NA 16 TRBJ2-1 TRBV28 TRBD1 CASSLGGTGSYNEQFF TGTGCCAGCAGTTTAGGGGGGACAGGCTCCTACAATGAGCAGTTCTTC
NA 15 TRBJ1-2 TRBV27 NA CASRLKDGNNYGYTF TGTGCCAGCAGACTGAAGGACGGTAATAACTATGGCTACACCTTC
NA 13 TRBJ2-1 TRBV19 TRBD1 CASSINRGDEQFF TGTGCCAGTAGTATTAACAGGGGCGATGAGCAGTTCTTC
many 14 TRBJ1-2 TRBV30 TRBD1 CAWSRRDRDYGYTF TGTGCCTGGAGTCGCCGGGACAGGGACTATGGCTACACCTTC
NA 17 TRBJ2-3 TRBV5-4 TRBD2 CASSRGGGLAGTDTQYF TGTGCCAGCAGTAGGGGTGGTGGGTTAGCGGGGACAGATACGCAGTATTTT
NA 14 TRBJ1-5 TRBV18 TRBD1 CASSPTGVNQPQHF TGTGCCAGCTCACCCACAGGGGTCAATCAGCCCCAGCATTTT